Each of the 2 T cell receptor beta chains below was sequenced from the same sample in a study of PD-1 blockade in mismatch repair-deficient tumors. Only in-frame clones appear in the TCRdb table, and some are missing; sequencing was by immunoSEQ multiplex PCR. The sample contains 100,000 to 150,000 clones, almost 90% of which appear only once. The source material was peripheral blood, sampled just under 74 weeks after starting pembrolizumab. These receptors originate from an adult with mismatch repair-deficient cancer.

The V call is TRBV13, the J call TRBJ2-2, with unresolved D. CDR3 size: 16 residues. V was shortened by 5 bases and J by 2 bases, with 15 bases between the two germline ends. Germline lookup yields CDR1 PRHDT and CDR2 FYEKMQ (reference sequence). DNA for the CDR3: TGTGCCAGCAGCCCCGGACGGTCTAGAAACACCGGGGAGCTGTTTTTT. It codes for CASSPGRSRNTGELFF.

The J gene is TRBJ2-5, the V gene TRBV29-1, with D possibly being TRBD2 (5 bases). This CDR3 is built from 12 residues. V was cut by 2 bases and J by 9 bases, with 13 bases left in between. CDR1 SQVTM and CDR2 ANQGSEA come from the germline V gene. The CDR3 reads CSVEMALGAQYF. The CDR3 nucleotides are TGCAGCGTTGAAATGGCCCTCGGGGCCCAGTACTTC.